These 4 T cell receptor beta chains originate from one sample sequenced in a study of cytomegalovirus exposure and HLA in healthy donors. The PCR ran on 60 Vbeta and 13 Jbeta primers. Data came from immunoSEQ multiplex PCR; TCRdb stores just in-frame clones and leaves some out. The table has about 180,000 clones, around four fifths seen once. The material sequenced was PBMCs. Every receptor here comes from a woman aged 25 to 45 in good health and CMV-seronegative.

Only one count was recorded for this clone. Here the CDR3 reads CASSQGPGQGKHEQYF. The CDR3 DNA is TGCGCCAGCAGCCAAGGTCCGGGACAGGGCAAACACGAGCAGTACTTC. This chain connects TRBV4-3 to TRBJ2-7; 9 positions match TRBD1. CDR1 LGHNA and CDR2 YSLEER come from the germline V gene. V was pared by 1 base and J by 5 bases, with 9 bases of the junction left unmatched. This CDR3 contains 16 residues.

In its sample, this clone was seen a few times. The J gene is TRBJ2-1, the V gene TRBV2, with TRBD2 identical over 7 bases. J gave up 0 bases and V 2 bases, and 1 base lay outside the gene matches. Germline CDR1 and CDR2: SNHLY and FYNNEI. CDR3 size: 15 residues. CDR3 in DNA: TGTGCCAGCAGTGAAACGGGGGGCTCCTACAATGAGCAGTTCTTC. The encoded protein is CASSETGGSYNEQFF.

The V call is TRBV2, the J call TRBJ2-5; 10 nucleotides align to TRBD1. The better agreement between TRBJ2-7 and the DNA end casts doubt on the J call. This CDR3 has 17 residues. Germline-derived CDR1 and CDR2 are SNHLY and FYNNEI. CDR3 nucleotides: TGTGCCAGCAGTGAAGGCTTGGGACAGGGGTCAACCTACGAGCAGTACTTC. Protein: CASSEGLGQGSTYEQYF.

The gene calls are TRBV6-5 and TRBJ2-1, with D possibly being TRBD1 (6 bases). The CDR3 contains 13 residues. CDR1 MNHEY and CDR2 SVGAGI come from the germline V gene. V shed 4 bases and J shed 4 bases, with 8 bases lying between them. CDR3 DNA: TGTGCCAGCAGTTCGGACAGTTACAATGAGCAGTTCTTC. This encodes CASSSDSYNEQFF.